Listed below are T cell receptor beta chains from one sample, sequenced in a study of shared clonotypes between healthy human individuals. Sequenced by immunoSEQ multiplex PCR; TCRdb stores in-frame clones only, minus some. The sample holds about 2.1 million clones, just under 95% seen once. Specimen: naive CD8+ T cells from PBMCs. These receptors all come from a young man in good health. Some clones in this sample may be carry-over from other donors' samples. Both conserved end residues are part of each CDR3. A D gene is named only where the DNA matches it firmly. The size field is filled for only some rows; it gives once, few, many or a size class.

v_gene	j_gene	abundance	d_gene	CDR3nt	CDR3aa
TRBV5-1	TRBJ2-5	.	TRBD2	TGCGCCAGCAGCTTGGGACCGGGACTAGCGGCCATTCGGGAGACCCAGTACTTC	CASSLGPGLAAIRETQYF
TRBV4-1	TRBJ1-3	.	.	TGCGCCAGCAGCCAAGTCACTGGCTCTGGAAACACCATATATTTT	CASSQVTGSGNTIYF
TRBV7-6	TRBJ2-3	.	TRBD2	TGTGCCAGCAGCCCCCTAGCGGCCCGCACAGATACGCAGTATTTT	CASSPLAARTDTQYF
TRBV5-4	TRBJ2-7	once	.	TGTGCCAGCAGCCCGACAGGCTACGAGCAGTACTTC	CASSPTGYEQYF
TRBV19	TRBJ1-1	.	.	TGTGCCAGTAGTATAGGGCAGTACACTGAAGCTTTCTTT	CASSIGQYTEAFF
TRBV7-9	TRBJ2-7	once	.	TGTGCCAGCAGCTTCGAACGATCCTACGAGCAGTACTTC	CASSFERSYEQYF
TRBV18	TRBJ2-1	.	.	TGTGCCAGCTCACCACTAATCCGGGACTTCTCCAATGAGCAGTTCTTC	CASSPLIRDFSNEQFF
TRBV30	TRBJ2-7	.	.	TGTGCCTACTACCCCCAAGACCGCCCCTACTACGAGCAGTACTTC	CAYYPQDRPYYEQYF
TRBV10-3	TRBJ1-2	.	.	TGTGCCATTCGGACGTCCTATGGCTACACCTTC	CAIRTSYGYTF
TRBV4-1	TRBJ2-1	.	TRBD2	TGCGCCAGCAGCCAAGCGGGAGGGCCTTCTGAGCAGTTCTTC	CASSQAGGPSEQFF
TRBV12-5	TRBJ2-5	.	TRBD2	TGTGCTAGTGGTTTTAGTCTAGCGGGAACGCTTCCCAACCAAGAGACCCAGTACTTC	CASGFSLAGTLPNQETQYF
TRBV10-3	TRBJ2-5	.	.	TGTGCCATCAGTAAACCGACCGACGTCGGCGGGGATGATCAAGAGACCCAGTACTTC	CAISKPTDVGGDDQETQYF
TRBV6-1	TRBJ2-7	once	TRBD2	TGTGCCAGCAGTGCCGTCGGCGGGGGGCTTTTGTTCTCCTCCTACGAGCAGTACTTC	CASSAVGGGLLFSSYEQYF
TRBV5-1	TRBJ1-2	.	TRBD1	TGCGCCAGCAGCCCCCCTAGGGACAGAAAAGCTAACTATGGCTACACCTTC	CASSPPRDRKANYGYTF
TRBV6-1	TRBJ2-2	.	.	TGTGCCACAACAGGGACCGGGGAGCTGTTTTTT	CATTGTGELFF
TRBV9	TRBJ1-1	.	.	TGTGCCAGCAGCCCGACAGGCGAAGCTGAAGCTTTCTTT	CASSPTGEAEAFF
TRBV7-9	TRBJ1-1	few	.	TGTGCCAGCAGCTCCGCCCTTCAGAGCGTATTCTCTGAAGCTTTCTTT	CASSSALQSVFSEAFF
TRBV14	TRBJ1-1	.	TRBD1	TGTGCCAGCAGCCCCGACAGGGGCGCTGAAGCTTTCTTT	CASSPDRGAEAFF
TRBV27	TRBJ2-1	.	.	TGTGCCAGCACCAAGTTCAATGAGCAGTTCTTC	CASTKFNEQFF
TRBV28	TRBJ2-2	once	.	TGTGCCAGCAGTTTTAAGGTTCTCACCGGGGAGCTGTTTTTT	CASSFKVLTGELFF
TRBV5-4	TRBJ1-3	.	.	TGTGCCAGCAGCTTGAGAGGGGATGGAAACACCATATATTTT	CASSLRGDGNTIYF
TRBV10-3	TRBJ2-7	.	.	TGTGCCATCAGAGGACAGCGCTACGAGCAGTACTTC	CAIRGQRYEQYF
TRBV6-5	TRBJ2-1	.	.	TGTGCCAGCAGTGCTCGTTTGGACAATGAGCAGTTCTTC	CASSARLDNEQFF
TRBV5-1	TRBJ2-1	.	TRBD2	TGCGCCAGCAGCTTGGAGAGGACTAGCGGGTACAATGAGCAGTTCTTC	CASSLERTSGYNEQFF
TRBV5-4	TRBJ1-3	.	.	TGTGCCAGCAGCTTGGGGTGGGACTCTGGAAACACCATATATTTT	CASSLGWDSGNTIYF
TRBV30	TRBJ1-1	.	TRBD1	TGTGCCTGGGATACCGGGACAGGGGGGCCGAGTGGGACTGAAGCTTTCTTT	CAWDTGTGGPSGTEAFF
TRBV27	TRBJ2-5	.	.	TGTGCCAGCAGTTCGACTGTAGAACAAGAGACCCAGTACTTC	CASSSTVEQETQYF
TRBV28	TRBJ2-2	.	TRBD2	TGTGCCAGCAGTAGCGGGAGACTTCCGTCCACCGGGGAGCTGTTTTTT	CASSSGRLPSTGELFF
TRBV6-5	TRBJ1-1	.	.	TGTGCCAGCAGTTACTCGAAAGACAGGGAAGCTTTCTTT	CASSYSKDREAFF
TRBV9	TRBJ2-7	few	.	TGTGCCAGCAGCGCGTCTCAGGGATACGAGCAGTACTTC	CASSASQGYEQYF
TRBV7-8	TRBJ2-1	.	.	TGTGCCAGCAGCGACCGGGAGTCGAGTGAGCAGTTCTTC	CASSDRESSEQFF
TRBV7-9	TRBJ2-7	once	.	TGTGCCAGCAGCTTCGGAGGATCCTACGAGCAGTACTTC	CASSFGGSYEQYF
TRBV5-8	TRBJ2-3	.	.	TGTGCCAGCAGCTTGGAACGGGCGGGAAGCACAGATACGCAGTATTTT	CASSLERAGSTDTQYF
TRBV28	TRBJ2-3	.	.	TGTGCCAGCAGTTTAGGTGGGGCGGGCCTCACAGATACGCAGTATTTT	CASSLGGAGLTDTQYF
TRBV19	TRBJ1-2	.	TRBD1	TGTGCCAGTAGCGAAATCCGGGACAGGGGATTAGATGGCTACACCTTC	CASSEIRDRGLDGYTF
TRBV19	TRBJ1-3	.	.	TGTGCCAGTAACCCACGGGGGACCGCTGGAAACACCATATATTTT	CASNPRGTAGNTIYF
TRBV6-1	TRBJ1-5	.	.	TGTGCCAGCAGTGATTTCCTCGGCGGTCAGCCCCAGCATTTT	CASSDFLGGQPQHF
TRBV11-2	TRBJ2-2	.	.	TGTGCCAGCAGCCCAGTTAGGGGGACCGGGGAGCTGTTTTTT	CASSPVRGTGELFF
TRBV11-1	TRBJ1-1	.	TRBD1	TGTGCCAGCAGCTTTGAGGGACAGGCTGTCTGGATGAACACTGAAGCTTTCTTT	CASSFEGQAVWMNTEAFF
TRBV5-1	TRBJ2-1	.	TRBD2	TGCGCCAGCAGCTTGCGGGGGACTAGCGGGGCCTACAATGAGCAGTTCTTC	CASSLRGTSGAYNEQFF
TRBV27	TRBJ2-1	.	TRBD2	TGTGCCAGCCAAGAACATATATGGCTAGCGGGAGAGTCACCCCCTTTCCAGTTCTTC	CASQEHIWLAGESPPFQFF
TRBV28	TRBJ2-1	.	.	TGTGCCACGAGGGGGCTAGCGGGTCCCAATGAGCAGTTCTTC	CATRGLAGPNEQFF
TRBV30	TRBJ1-5	.	TRBD1	TGTGCCTGGAGTCCTGGACAGGGGCCTCAGCCCCAGCATTTT	CAWSPGQGPQPQHF
TRBV9	TRBJ1-1	once	TRBD1	TGTGCCAGCAGCGTAGTAGGACAGGGAAGAACTGAAGCTTTCTTT	CASSVVGQGRTEAFF